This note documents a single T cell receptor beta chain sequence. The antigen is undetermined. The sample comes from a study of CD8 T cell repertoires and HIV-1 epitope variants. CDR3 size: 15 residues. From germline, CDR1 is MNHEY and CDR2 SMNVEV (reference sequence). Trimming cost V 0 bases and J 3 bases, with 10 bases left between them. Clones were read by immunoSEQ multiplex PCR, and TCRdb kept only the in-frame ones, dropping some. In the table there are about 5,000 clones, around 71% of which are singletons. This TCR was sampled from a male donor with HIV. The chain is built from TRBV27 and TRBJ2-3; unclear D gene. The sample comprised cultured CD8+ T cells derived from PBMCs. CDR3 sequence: CASSLSQTLTDTQYF. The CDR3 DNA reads TGTGCCAGCAGTTTATCCCAGACATTGACAGATACGCAGTATTTT.